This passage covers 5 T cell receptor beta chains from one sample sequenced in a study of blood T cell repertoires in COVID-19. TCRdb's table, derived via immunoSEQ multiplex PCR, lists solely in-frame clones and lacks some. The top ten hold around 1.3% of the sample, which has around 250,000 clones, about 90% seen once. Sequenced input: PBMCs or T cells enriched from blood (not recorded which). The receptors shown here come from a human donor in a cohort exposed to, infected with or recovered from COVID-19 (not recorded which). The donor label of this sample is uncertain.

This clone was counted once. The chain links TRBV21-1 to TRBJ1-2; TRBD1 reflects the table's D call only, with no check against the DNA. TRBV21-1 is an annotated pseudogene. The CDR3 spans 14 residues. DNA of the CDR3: TGTGCCAGCAGCAAAGGGGGCCCAAACTATGGCTACACCTTC. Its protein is CASSKGGPNYGYTF.

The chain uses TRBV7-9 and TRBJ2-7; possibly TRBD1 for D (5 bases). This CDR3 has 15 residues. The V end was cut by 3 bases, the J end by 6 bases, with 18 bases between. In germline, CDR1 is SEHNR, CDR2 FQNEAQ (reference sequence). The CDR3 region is CASSFPPGSRGEQYF. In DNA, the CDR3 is TGTGCCAGCAGCTTCCCCCCCGGGTCAAGGGGCGAGCAGTACTTC.

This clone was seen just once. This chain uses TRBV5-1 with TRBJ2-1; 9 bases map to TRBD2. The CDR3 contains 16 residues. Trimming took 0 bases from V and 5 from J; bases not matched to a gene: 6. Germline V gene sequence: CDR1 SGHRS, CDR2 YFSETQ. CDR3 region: CASSLGGGAFNNEQFF. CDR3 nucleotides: TGCGCCAGCAGCTTGGGCGGGGGGGCTTTTAACAATGAGCAGTTCTTC.

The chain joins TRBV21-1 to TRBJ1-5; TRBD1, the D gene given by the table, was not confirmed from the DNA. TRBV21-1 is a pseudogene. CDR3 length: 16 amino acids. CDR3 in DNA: TGTGCCAGCAGCTCGGGGAGCAGGGGTGGAAATCAGCCCCAGCATTTT. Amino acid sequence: CASSSGSRGGNQPQHF.

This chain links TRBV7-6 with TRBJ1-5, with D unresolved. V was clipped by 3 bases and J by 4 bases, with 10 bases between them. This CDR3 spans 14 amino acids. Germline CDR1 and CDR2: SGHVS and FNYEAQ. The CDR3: CASSFGPFNQPQHF. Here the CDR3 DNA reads TGTGCCAGCAGCTTTGGGCCTTTTAATCAGCCCCAGCATTTT.